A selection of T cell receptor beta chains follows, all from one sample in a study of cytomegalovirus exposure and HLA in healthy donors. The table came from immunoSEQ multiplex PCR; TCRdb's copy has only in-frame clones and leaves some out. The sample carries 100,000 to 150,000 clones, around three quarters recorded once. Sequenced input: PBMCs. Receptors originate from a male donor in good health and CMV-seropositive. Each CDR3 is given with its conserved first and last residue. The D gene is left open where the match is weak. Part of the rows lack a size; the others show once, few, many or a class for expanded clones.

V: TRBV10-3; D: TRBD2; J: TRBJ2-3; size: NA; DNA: TGTGCCATCAGTGAGTCCGTAGCGGGAGTCCCCACAGATACGCAGTATTTT; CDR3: CAISESVAGVPTDTQYF
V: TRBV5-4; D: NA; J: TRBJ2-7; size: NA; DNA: TGCGCCAGCAGCCAAGAGGGTACCCCCTACTACGAGCAGTACTTC; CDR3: CASSQEGTPYYEQYF
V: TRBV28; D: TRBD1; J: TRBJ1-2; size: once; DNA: TGTGCCAGCAATATTTACCCGGACAGGGGGCATGGCTACACCTTC; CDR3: CASNIYPDRGHGYTF
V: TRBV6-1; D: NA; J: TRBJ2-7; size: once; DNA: TGTGCCAGCAGTGAAACTTTCGTTTCCGGAGCCTACGAGCAGTACTTC; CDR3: CASSETFVSGAYEQYF
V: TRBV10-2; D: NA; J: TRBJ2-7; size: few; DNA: TGCGCCAGCAGCTCGGGACAAATGGTGTACGAGCAGTACTTC; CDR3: CASSSGQMVYEQYF
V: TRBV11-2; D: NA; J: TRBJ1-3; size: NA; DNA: TGTGCCAGCAGCTTGCGGGACCAATCTGGAAACACCATATATTTT; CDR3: CASSLRDQSGNTIYF
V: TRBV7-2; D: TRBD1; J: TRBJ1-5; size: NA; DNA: TGTGCCAGCAGCACCCGAAGGGGGCAACAGCCCCAGCATTTT; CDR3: CASSTRRGQQPQHF
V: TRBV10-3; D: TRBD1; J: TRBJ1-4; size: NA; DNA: TGTGCCACTGGGACAGGTCGGGATGAAAAACTGTTTTTT; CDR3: CATGTGRDEKLFF
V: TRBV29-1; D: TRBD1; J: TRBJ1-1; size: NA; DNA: TGCAGCGTTGAAATCGACAGGGGGGCTTTGAACACTGAAGCTTTCTTT; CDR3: CSVEIDRGALNTEAFF
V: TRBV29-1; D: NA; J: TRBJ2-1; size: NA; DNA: TGCAGCGCCCGTGACTCCCTCCATGAGCAGTTCTTC; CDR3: CSARDSLHEQFF
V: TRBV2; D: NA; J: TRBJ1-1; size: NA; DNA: TGTGCCAGCACCCAAACCAGGACAGCGAACACTGAAGCTTTCTTT; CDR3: CASTQTRTANTEAFF
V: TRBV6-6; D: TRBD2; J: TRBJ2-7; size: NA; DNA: TGTGCCAGCAGCCCTCTAGCGGCAGGAGGCGAGCAGTACTTC; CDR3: CASSPLAAGGEQYF
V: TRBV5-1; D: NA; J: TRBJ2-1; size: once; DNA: TGCGCCAGCAGCCCCAGGGGTGGACTGGGCCGGGGTGAGCAGTTCTTC; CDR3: CASSPRGGLGRGEQFF
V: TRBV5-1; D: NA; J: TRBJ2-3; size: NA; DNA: TGCGCCAGCAGCCCAGGAACTAGCACAGATACGCAGTATTTT; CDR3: CASSPGTSTDTQYF
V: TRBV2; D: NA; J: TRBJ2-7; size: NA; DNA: TGTGCCGGCGGGCAGGTCAGCGAGCAGTACTTC; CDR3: CAGGQVSEQYF
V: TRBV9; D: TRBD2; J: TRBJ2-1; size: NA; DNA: TGTGCCAGCAGCTTACGGACTAGCGGGGGCCCCTACAATGAGCAGTTCTTC; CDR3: CASSLRTSGGPYNEQFF
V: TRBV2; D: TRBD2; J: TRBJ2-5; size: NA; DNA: TGTGCCAGCACCAAGGGCACTAGCGTGGTGACCCAGTACTTC; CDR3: CASTKGTSVVTQYF
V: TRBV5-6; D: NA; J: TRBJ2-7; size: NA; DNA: TGTGCCAGCAGCTTTATGAGTAACTACGAGCAGTACTTC; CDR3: CASSFMSNYEQYF
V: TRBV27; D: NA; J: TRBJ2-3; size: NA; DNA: TGTGCCAGCAGTACCTCGAGTGTTGCAGATACGCAGTATTTT; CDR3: CASSTSSVADTQYF
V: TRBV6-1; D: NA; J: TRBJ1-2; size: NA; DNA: TGTGCCAGCAGTGAAGGACAAAATGAAGTCTATGGCTACACCTTC; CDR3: CASSEGQNEVYGYTF
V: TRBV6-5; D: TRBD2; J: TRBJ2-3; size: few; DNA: TGTGCCAGCAGTCCTCCGGGACTAGCGGTTAATACGCAGTATTTT; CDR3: CASSPPGLAVNTQYF
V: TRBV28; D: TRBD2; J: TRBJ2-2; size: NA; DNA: TGTGCCAGCAGCGTAACTAGCGCCGGCACCGGGGAGCTGTTTTTT; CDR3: CASSVTSAGTGELFF
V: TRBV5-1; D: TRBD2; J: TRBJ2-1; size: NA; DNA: TGCGCCAGCAGCGAAGGGACTAGCTCCTACAATGAGCAGTTCTTC; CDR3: CASSEGTSSYNEQFF
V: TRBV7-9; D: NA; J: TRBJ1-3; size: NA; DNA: TGTTCCAGCAGCATCAACGACCCGGGGGTGGGAAACACCATATATTTT; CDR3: CSSSINDPGVGNTIYF
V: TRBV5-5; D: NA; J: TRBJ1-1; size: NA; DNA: TGTGCCAGCAGCTACACGGGGGTAAAAGCTTTCTTT; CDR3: CASSYTGVKAFF
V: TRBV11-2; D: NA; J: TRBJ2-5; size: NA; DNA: TGTGCCAGCAGCACCGGGCCCTCGGGGGAGACCCAGTACTTC; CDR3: CASSTGPSGETQYF
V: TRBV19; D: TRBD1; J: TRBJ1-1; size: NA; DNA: TGTGCCAGTAGCGACACCGGGACAGGGAGGGAGAACACTGAAGCTTTCTTT; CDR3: CASSDTGTGRENTEAFF
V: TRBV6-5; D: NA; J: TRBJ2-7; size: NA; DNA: TGTGCCAGCAGTAGGACATCAGGAGACCACTACGAGCAGTACTTC; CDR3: CASSRTSGDHYEQYF
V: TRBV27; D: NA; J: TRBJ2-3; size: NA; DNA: TGTGCCAGCAGTTTACAAGCGGTATCTCGCACAGATACGCAGTATTTT; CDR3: CASSLQAVSRTDTQYF
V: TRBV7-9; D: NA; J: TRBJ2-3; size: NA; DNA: TGTTCCAGCAGCCTAACAGATACGCAGTATTTT; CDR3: CSSSLTDTQYF
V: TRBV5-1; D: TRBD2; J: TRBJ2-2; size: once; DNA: TGCGCCAGCAGCACCGGGACTAGCGACACCGGGGAGCTGTTTTTT; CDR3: CASSTGTSDTGELFF
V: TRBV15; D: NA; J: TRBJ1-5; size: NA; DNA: TGTGCCACCAGCAGAAAAGGAGGGTATAGCAATCAGCCCCAGCATTTT; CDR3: CATSRKGGYSNQPQHF
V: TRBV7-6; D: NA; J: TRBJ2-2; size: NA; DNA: TGTGCCAGCAGCTTAGCGAGGCAAACCGGGGAGCTGTTTTTT; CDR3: CASSLARQTGELFF
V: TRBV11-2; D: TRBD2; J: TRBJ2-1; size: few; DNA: TGTGCCAGCAGCTTAGATTCTAGCGGGACGCAGTTCTTC; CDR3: CASSLDSSGTQFF
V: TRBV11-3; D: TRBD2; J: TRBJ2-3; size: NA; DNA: TGTGCCAGCAGCTTAAACCTAGCGGGAGGACCAGATACGCAGTATTTT; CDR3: CASSLNLAGGPDTQYF
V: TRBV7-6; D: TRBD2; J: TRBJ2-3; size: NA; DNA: TGTGCCAGCAGCCCCAGCTTACTGCGCGGGGGGGCAGCAGATACGCAGTATTTT; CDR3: CASSPSLLRGGAADTQYF
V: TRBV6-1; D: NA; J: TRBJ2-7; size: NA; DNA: TGTGCCAGCAGTGAACCTGGTAAGAGCTCCTACGAGCAGTACTTC; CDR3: CASSEPGKSSYEQYF
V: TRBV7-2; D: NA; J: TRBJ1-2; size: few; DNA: TGTGCCAGCAGCTCGAACTATGGCTACACCTTC; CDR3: CASSSNYGYTF
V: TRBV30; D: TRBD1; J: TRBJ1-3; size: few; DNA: TGTGCCTGGAGTGTACCGTCAGGGGGCTCTGGAAACACCATATATTTT; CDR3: CAWSVPSGGSGNTIYF
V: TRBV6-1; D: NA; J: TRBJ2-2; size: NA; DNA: TGTGCCAGCAGTGAGTCGTGGGGCCCCCCCGGGGAGCTGTTTTTT; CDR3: CASSESWGPPGELFF
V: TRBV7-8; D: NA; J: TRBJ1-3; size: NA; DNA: TGTGCCGGCTCATCGGGATCTGGAAACACCATATATTTT; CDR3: CAGSSGSGNTIYF
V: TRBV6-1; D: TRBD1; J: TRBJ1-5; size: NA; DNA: TGTGCCAGCAGCGACCGGACAGGGAAGAATCAGCCCCAGCATTTT; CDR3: CASSDRTGKNQPQHF
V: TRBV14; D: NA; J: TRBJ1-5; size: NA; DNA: TGTGCCAGCAGCCAAGAGTGGCCTGGGGAGCAGCCCCAGCATTTT; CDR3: CASSQEWPGEQPQHF
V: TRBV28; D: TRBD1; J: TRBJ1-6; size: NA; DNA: TGTGCCAGCAGTTCAGGGACAGGGTATTCACCCCTCCACTTT; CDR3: CASSSGTGYSPLHF
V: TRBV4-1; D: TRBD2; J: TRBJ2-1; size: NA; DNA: TGCGCCAGCAGCCAGTTTCCAACAGCGGGAGGAAACAATGAGCAGTTCTTC; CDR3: CASSQFPTAGGNNEQFF
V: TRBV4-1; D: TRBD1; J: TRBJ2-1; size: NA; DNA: TGCGCCAGCAGCCAAGGCCATGGACAGGGGGCTTACAATGAGCAGTTCTTC; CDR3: CASSQGHGQGAYNEQFF
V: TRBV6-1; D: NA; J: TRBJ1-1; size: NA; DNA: TGTGCCAGCACAAGAGGGAGGGAAGCTGAAGCTTTCTTT; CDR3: CASTRGREAEAFF